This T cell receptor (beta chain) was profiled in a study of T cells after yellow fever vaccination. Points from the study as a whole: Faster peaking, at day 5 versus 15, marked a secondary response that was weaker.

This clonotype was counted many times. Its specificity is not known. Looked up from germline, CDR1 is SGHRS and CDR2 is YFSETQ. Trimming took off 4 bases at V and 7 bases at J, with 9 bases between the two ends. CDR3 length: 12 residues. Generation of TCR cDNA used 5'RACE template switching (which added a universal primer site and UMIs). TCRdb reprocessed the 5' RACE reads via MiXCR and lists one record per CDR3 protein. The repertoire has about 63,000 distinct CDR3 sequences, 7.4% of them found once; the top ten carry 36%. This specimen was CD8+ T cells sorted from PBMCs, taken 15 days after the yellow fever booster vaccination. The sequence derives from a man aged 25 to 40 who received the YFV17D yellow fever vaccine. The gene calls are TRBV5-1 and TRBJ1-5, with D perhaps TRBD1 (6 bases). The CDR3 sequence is CASSVTGQPQHF. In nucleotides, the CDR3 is TGCGCCAGCAGCGTAACAGGGCAGCCCCAGCATTTT.